The 18 T cell receptor beta chains below all came from one sample that was sequenced in a study of neurological immune-mediated disorders. Via MiXCR, TCRdb re-called the 5' RACE reads, giving one row per CDR3 protein. The sample contains fewer than 35,000 distinct CDR3 sequences, about 4.8% of which appear only once. The specimen sequenced was PBMCs. These receptors were collected from a man aged 18 to 29 in good health.

This clonotype came up many times. The CDR3 reads CASSLAGLTYGYTF. CDR3 DNA sequence: TGCGCCAGCAGCTTGGCCGGACTAACCTATGGCTACACCTTC. This chain joins TRBV5-1 and TRBJ1-2, with D uncertain. The germline V and J ends were trimmed by 0 bases and 4 bases, with 10 bases remaining between them. This CDR3 is 14 amino acids long. In germline, CDR1 is SGHRS, CDR2 YFSETQ.

There are many counts of this clonotype. The CDR3 DNA sequence: TGTGCCAGCAGCTTAGGAGGGGGGAACACCGGGGAGCTGTTTTTT. Translating it yields CASSLGGGNTGELFF. V is TRBV11-2 and J is TRBJ2-2; a possible D gene is TRBD1 (6 bases). Trimming stripped 1 base from V and 1 base from J, with 7 bases between. CDR1 is SGHAT and CDR2 is FQNNGV in the germline V gene. The CDR3 spans 15 residues.

This clonotype was seen repeatedly, ten times or more. CDR3 nucleotides: TGTGCCAGCAGCTTGGGGCCCTATACGGGGGTTCATGGCTACACCTTC. Translated: CASSLGPYTGVHGYTF. V gene TRBV5-5 combines with J gene TRBJ1-2; tentative D call: TRBD1 (5 bases). CDR1 is SGHKS and CDR2 is YYEKEE in the germline V gene (reference sequence). The CDR3 extends over 16 amino acids. V gave up 0 bases and J gave up 6 bases, with 18 bases separating them.

This clonotype has ten or more counts. The rearrangement joins TRBV7-3 to TRBJ1-1; 7 nucleotides line up with TRBD1. This CDR3 comprises 13 residues. The germline gives CDR1 SGHTA, CDR2 FQGTGA. Germline trimming cut 5 bases from V and 4 bases from J; bases unmatched to any gene: 4. CDR3 bases: TGTGCCAGCAGCCCTGACAGGGCCACTGAAGCTTTCTTT. Residues: CASSPDRATEAFF.

This clonotype has at least ten counts. This sequence joins TRBV20-1 and TRBJ1-2; D ambiguous. This CDR3 spans 12 amino acids. The germline gives CDR1 DFQATT, CDR2 SNEGSKA (reference sequence). Between the trimmed V and J ends, which lost 6 bases and 2 bases, there was a span of 10 bases. The CDR3 coding sequence is TGCAGTGCCCAAGCACAAAACTATGGCTACACCTTC. Protein sequence: CSAQAQNYGYTF.

This clonotype was seen at least ten times. CDR3 in DNA: TGCAGTGCTAGGCGGGTCTCCTATAATTCACCCCTCCACTTT. It specifies CSARRVSYNSPLHF. This sequence joins TRBV20-1 and TRBJ1-6, with unresolved D. Germline values: CDR1 DFQATT, CDR2 SNEGSKA (reference sequence). Trimming left V 3 bases short and J 0 bases short, with 6 bases between. The CDR3 extends over 14 amino acids.

This clonotype was observed many times. V usage is TRBV5-1 and J usage is TRBJ1-2; the D is unclear. V was cut by 0 bases and J by 8 bases, with 11 bases left in between. Germline V gene sequence: CDR1 SGHRS, CDR2 YFSETQ. This CDR3 comprises 13 residues. For the CDR3, the DNA is TGCGCCAGCAGCTTGGATCTGGGGTTCGGCTACACCTTC. Encoded protein: CASSLDLGFGYTF.

This clonotype occurred many times. V is TRBV20-1 and J is TRBJ2-5, with a possible D match to TRBD2 (6 bases). V lost 6 bases and J lost 0, with 20 bases in between. Germline CDR1 is DFQATT and CDR2 is SNEGSKA (reference sequence). This CDR3 is 16 amino acids long. DNA of the CDR3: TGCAGTGCCCCAGGGCGGCCCGGAGGGTACCAAGAGACCCAGTACTTC. Its protein product is CSAPGRPGGYQETQYF.

This clonotype was seen ten or more times. The V call is TRBV3-1, the J call TRBJ2-2, with D tentatively TRBD1 (6 bases). Trimming took off 3 bases at V and 4 bases at J, with 15 bases between the two ends. In germline, CDR1 is LGHDT, CDR2 YNNKEL (reference sequence). This CDR3 has 16 amino acids. The CDR3 nucleotides are TGTGCCAGCAGCCATCTCCAGGGGAGAGGCACCGGGGAGCTGTTTTTT. This encodes CASSHLQGRGTGELFF.

This clonotype was seen many times. The chain is built from TRBV7-2 and TRBJ2-5; TRBD2 aligns across 7 bases. Trimming at V came to 5 bases and at J to 4 bases, leaving 13 bases not matched to a gene. From germline, CDR1 is SGHTA and CDR2 FQGNSA. This CDR3 has 16 amino acids. The CDR3 is CASSPHQAGVGETQYF. The CDR3 region has the DNA TGTGCCAGCAGCCCCCATCAGGCGGGGGTGGGAGAGACCCAGTACTTC.

This clonotype was observed many times. The chain uses TRBV27 and TRBJ1-1; D is unclear. Germline V gene lookup returns CDR1 MNHEY and CDR2 SMNVEV (reference sequence). The V end lost 6 bases, the J end lost 0 bases, and 14 bases lay between the germline ends. There are 15 residues in the CDR3. CDR3 loop: CASSKWGGMNTEAFF. DNA of the CDR3: TGTGCCAGCAGCAAGTGGGGAGGGATGAACACTGAAGCTTTCTTT.

This clonotype was found many times. The chain has TRBV10-3 and TRBJ1-2; D remains ambiguous. The CDR3 runs to 11 residues. The V gene's germline CDR1 is ENHRY and CDR2 SYGVKD. V was clipped by 2 bases and J by 8 bases, with 6 bases between them. CDR3 bases: TGTGCCATCAGTGAGCCCCCCGGCTACACCTTC. Its translation is CAISEPPGYTF.

This clonotype was counted ten times or more. The V gene is TRBV18, the J gene TRBJ2-5, with D tentatively TRBD1 (6 bases). The CDR3 is made up of 16 amino acids. Germline CDR1 KGHSH, CDR2 LQKENI. V lost 0 bases to trimming and J lost 6 bases, with 17 bases between them. The CDR3 reads CASSPPQGSIIKTQYF. CDR3 DNA sequence: TGTGCCAGCTCACCACCACAGGGTTCGATTATTAAGACCCAGTACTTC. Full variable domain (remainder filled in from reference TRBV18 and TRBJ2-5): NAGVMQNPRHLVRRRGQEARLRCSPMKGHSHVYWYRQLPEEGLKFMVYLQKENIIDESGMPKERFSAEFPKEGPSILRIQQVVRGDSAAYFCASSPPQGSIIKTQYFGPGTRLLVL.

This clonotype was detected many times. The genes are TRBV5-1 and TRBJ2-3; D possibly corresponds to TRBD1 (5 bases). Trimming took 2 bases from V and 0 from J, leaving 13 bases between them. Germline assignment: CDR1 SGHRS and CDR2 YFSETQ. The CDR3 covers 16 residues. CDR3: CASSLGASPSTDTQYF. The CDR3 coding sequence is TGCGCCAGCAGCTTAGGGGCAAGTCCTAGCACAGATACGCAGTATTTT.

At least ten counts were recorded for this clonotype. This chain links TRBV19 with TRBJ1-2, with D uncertain. V was pared by 5 bases and J by 8 bases, with 12 bases between. Germline CDR1 and CDR2: LNHDA and SQIVND (reference sequence). CDR3 length: 12 amino acids. This CDR3 is CASSSLDGGYTF. The CDR3 bases are TGTGCCAGTAGTTCCCTCGACGGGGGCTACACCTTC.

This clonotype was picked up many times. V usage is TRBV5-1 and J usage is TRBJ2-2; 9 bases agree with TRBD1. The CDR3 is made up of 16 amino acids. Germline CDR1 is SGHRS and CDR2 is YFSETQ. J lost 7 bases, V lost 3 bases, and 10 bases had no gene match. The CDR3 loop reads CASSSGQGAAIGELFF. As DNA, the CDR3 is TGCGCCAGCAGCTCGGGACAGGGAGCCGCGATCGGGGAGCTGTTTTTT.

This clonotype was observed many times. CDR3 DNA sequence: TGTGCCAGTAAACGGTGGGTAACCGACTATGGCTACACCTTC. This gives the protein CASKRWVTDYGYTF. The rearrangement joins TRBV19 to TRBJ1-2; D remains unclear. This CDR3 has 14 amino acids. CDR1 is LNHDA, CDR2 SQIVND, per germline (reference sequence). Between the trimmed V and J ends, which lost 7 bases and 3 bases, there was a span of 15 bases. Full variable domain (remainder filled in from reference TRBV19 and TRBJ1-2): DGGITQSPKYLFRKEGQNVTLSCEQNLNHDAMYWYRQDPGQGLRLIYYSQIVNDFQKGDIAEGYSVSREKKESFPLTVTSAQKNPTAFYLCASKRWVTDYGYTFGSGTRLTVV.

This clonotype was counted many times. V gene TRBV27 combines with J gene TRBJ1-6; no definite D call. The CDR3 covers 13 residues. Germline CDR1 is MNHEY and CDR2 is SMNVEV (reference sequence). Trimming removed 2 bases from V and 4 bases from J, with 3 bases in between. CDR3 loop: CASSLQYNSPLHF. CDR3 nucleotide sequence: TGTGCCAGCAGTTTACAATATAATTCACCCCTCCACTTT.